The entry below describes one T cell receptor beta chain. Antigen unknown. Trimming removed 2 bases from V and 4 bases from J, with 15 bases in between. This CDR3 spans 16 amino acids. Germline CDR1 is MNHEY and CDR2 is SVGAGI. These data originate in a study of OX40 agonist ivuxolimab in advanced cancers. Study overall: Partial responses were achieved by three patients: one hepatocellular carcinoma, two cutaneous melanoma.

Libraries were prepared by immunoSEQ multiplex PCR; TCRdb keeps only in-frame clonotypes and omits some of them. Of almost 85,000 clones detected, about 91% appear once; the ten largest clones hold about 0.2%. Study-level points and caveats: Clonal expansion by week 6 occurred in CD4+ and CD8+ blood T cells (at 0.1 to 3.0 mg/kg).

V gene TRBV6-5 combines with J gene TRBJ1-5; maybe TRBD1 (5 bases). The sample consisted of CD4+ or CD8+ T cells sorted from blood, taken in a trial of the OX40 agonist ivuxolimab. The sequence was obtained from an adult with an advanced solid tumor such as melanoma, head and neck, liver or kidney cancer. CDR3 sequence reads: CASSYGDRNSNQPQHF. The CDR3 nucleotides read TGTGCCAGCAGTTACGGGGACCGGAATTCGAATCAGCCCCAGCATTTT.